The 15 T cell receptor beta chains in this list originate from one sample, sequenced in a study of T-cell memory formation after mild COVID-19. TCRdb re-derived calls from the 5' RACE reads in MiXCR, one entry per CDR3 protein. Among around 250,000 distinct CDR3 sequences listed, approximately 9% were seen once. Sample: PBMCs or a T cell subset sorted from them (not recorded which). These receptors originate from a man in his late teens or twenties who had mild COVID-19 (a few samples of this study predate the infection). Cell type and time point are not known.

In this sample, this clonotype turned up a few times. V gene TRBV15 combines with J gene TRBJ1-2; 8 bases match TRBD1. The length of the CDR3 is 15 residues. With 6 bases clipped from V and 3 bases from J, the junction kept 9 bases outside the gene matches. Germline V lookup: CDR1 LNHNV, CDR2 YYDKDF (reference sequence). The CDR3 DNA is TGTGCCACCAGAAAAGGACAGGGCGGGGACTATGGCTACACCTTC. Encoded protein: CATRKGQGGDYGYTF. The whole variable domain, remainder taken from reference TRBV15 and TRBJ1-2, is DAMVIQNPRYQVTQFGKPVTLSCSQTLNHNVMYWYQQKSSQAPKLLFHYYDKDFNNEADTPDNFQSRRPNTSFCFLDIRSPGLGDTAMYLCATRKGQGGDYGYTFGSGTRLTVV.

V usage is TRBV4-3 and J usage is TRBJ2-3; weak D call: TRBD1 (5 bases). The CDR3 totals 14 residues. Trimming left V 1 base short and J 4 bases short, with 9 bases between. Germline values: CDR1 LGHNA, CDR2 YSLEER. CDR3 in amino acids: CASSQGWGSDTQYF. The CDR3 bases are TGCGCCAGCAGCCAAGGGTGGGGCTCAGATACGCAGTATTTT.

The V call is TRBV7-2, the J call TRBJ2-7; no clear D gene. Germline CDR1 and CDR2: SGHTA and FQGNSA. V lost 5 bases and J lost 0, with 14 bases in between. This CDR3 contains 15 residues. The CDR3: CASSIMGDSSYEQYF. DNA of the CDR3: TGTGCCAGCAGCATTATGGGTGATAGCTCCTACGAGCAGTACTTC.

This clonotype was observed a handful of times. This chain uses TRBV5-5 with TRBJ2-7; a weak D match, TRBD1 (6 bases). The V end lost 4 bases, the J end lost 3 bases, and 20 bases lay between the germline ends. The CDR3 is made up of 16 amino acids. Germline CDR1 reads SGHKS; CDR2 reads YYEKEE (reference sequence). As DNA, the CDR3 is TGTGCCAGCAGCAGAAACACAGGGCAGGGAAGCTACGAGCAGTACGTC. Translation: CASSRNTGQGSYEQYV.

V gene TRBV5-5 combines with J gene TRBJ2-3; the D is unclear. Per germline, CDR1 SGHKS and CDR2 YYEKEE (reference sequence). This CDR3 has 14 residues. V lost 3 bases and J lost 2, with 10 bases in between. CDR3 in amino acids: CASSSLGYTDTQYF. The CDR3 DNA reads as TGTGCCAGCAGCTCGCTGGGGTACACAGATACGCAGTATTTT.

This clonotype has at least ten counts. The chain uses TRBV4-3 and TRBJ2-4; 7 bases match TRBD1. The CDR3 contains 14 residues. CDR1 and CDR2 (germline): LGHNA, YSLEER. Unmatched junction bases numbered 4, after V lost 0 bases and J lost 8 bases. The CDR3 loop reads CASSQETGAHIQYF. The CDR3 DNA reads as TGCGCCAGCAGCCAAGAAACAGGGGCCCACATTCAGTACTTC.

This clonotype has more than one count but fewer than ten. The chain joins TRBV5-1 to TRBJ2-5; D is possibly TRBD1 (6 bases). Per the germline V gene, CDR1 is SGHRS and CDR2 is YFSETQ. V was pared by 0 bases and J by 5 bases, with 17 bases between. The CDR3 totals 16 residues. The CDR3 spells CASSLDPTGRKETQYF. The CDR3 DNA reads TGCGCCAGCAGCTTGGATCCCACAGGGCGGAAGGAGACCCAGTACTTC.

The V gene is TRBV6-1, the J gene TRBJ2-1; perhaps TRBD1 as D (5 bases). With 7 bases removed from V and 14 bases from J, the gap between germline ends came to 24 bases. The CDR3 sequence is 14 residues long. The germline V gene has CDR1 MNHNS and CDR2 SASEGT. CDR3 DNA: TGTGCCAGCAACTCCCTGGGGCTCCCTGGTTTTGAGTTCTTC. Translation gives CASNSLGLPGFEFF.

This clonotype appeared once. A much larger clone differs from this one at a single base, so this may be a read error. The genes are TRBV11-2 and TRBJ2-1; 8 bases are shared with TRBD1. The germline gives CDR1 SGHAT, CDR2 FQNNGV. CDR3 length equals 14 residues. V lost 5 bases to trimming and J lost 4 bases; unmatched junction nucleotides: 4. Here the CDR3 reads CASSHGQGYNEQFF. The CDR3 nucleotides are TGTGCCAGCAGCCATGGACAGGGATACAATGAGCAGTTCTTC. Together with reference TRBV11-2 and TRBJ2-1, the CDR3 gives the full variable domain: EAGVAQSPRYKIIEKRQSVAFWCNPISGHATLYWYQQILGQGPKLLIQFQNNGVVDDSQLPKDRFSAERLKGVDSTLKIQPAKLEDSAVYLCASSHGQGYNEQFFGPGTRLTVL.

This clonotype was seen repeatedly, ten times or more. The V gene is TRBV4-1, the J gene TRBJ2-1, with 11 nucleotides matching TRBD1. After removal of 3 bases from V and 7 bases from J, the junction contained 8 bases not matched to a gene. The germline CDR1 and CDR2 sequences are MGHRA and YSYEKL. There are 16 residues in the CDR3. The CDR3 DNA reads TGCGCCAGCAGCCACCCGTCCCGGGACAGGGGGAATGAGCAGTTCTTC. This sequence encodes CASSHPSRDRGNEQFF.

This clonotype was counted between two and nine times. The genes are TRBV27 and TRBJ2-3; 7 positions match TRBD1. V lost 5 bases, J lost 3 bases, and 5 bases stayed unmatched. CDR1 and CDR2 (germline): MNHEY, SMNVEV (reference sequence). The CDR3 is made up of 14 amino acids. The CDR3 region has the DNA TGTGCCAGCAGTGTAGGGACAGTGACAGATACGCAGTATTTT. This encodes CASSVGTVTDTQYF.

The chain joins TRBV11-2 to TRBJ1-5; TRBD1 aligns across 7 bases. The CDR3 is 19 amino acids. Looked up from germline, CDR1 is SGHAT and CDR2 is FQNNGV. The J segment lost 1 base and the V segment lost 5 bases, leaving 17 bases of the junction unmatched. The CDR3 loop reads CASSALSIPGQSSNQPQHF. The CDR3 region has the DNA TGTGCCAGCAGCGCCCTAAGTATCCCGGGACAGAGCAGCAATCAGCCCCAGCATTTT. Combining the CDR3 with reference TRBV11-2 and TRBJ1-5 gives the whole variable domain EAGVAQSPRYKIIEKRQSVAFWCNPISGHATLYWYQQILGQGPKLLIQFQNNGVVDDSQLPKDRFSAERLKGVDSTLKIQPAKLEDSAVYLCASSALSIPGQSSNQPQHFGDGTRLSIL.

This clonotype was seen only a few times. The chain recombines TRBV7-8 with TRBJ2-3, with D tentatively TRBD2 (5 bases). Trimming cost V 5 bases and J 5 bases, with 11 bases left between them. Per the germline V gene, CDR1 is SGHVS and CDR2 is FQNEAQ. The length of the CDR3 is 13 residues. CDR3 protein: CASSQDFQDTQYF. The CDR3 bases are TGTGCCAGCAGCCAGGACTTCCAAGATACGCAGTATTTT.

This clonotype has a handful of counts. J is TRBJ2-1 and V is TRBV5-1; D remains unclear. Trimming cost V 7 bases and J 9 bases, with 20 bases left between them. The CDR3 covers 14 residues. Germline V gives CDR1 SGHRS, CDR2 YFSETQ. The CDR3 DNA is TGCGCCAGCGCTCTCAACACGGCCGGCGGTGAGCAGTTCTTC. Its translation is CASALNTAGGEQFF.

This clonotype has a count of ten or more. V gene TRBV2 combines with J gene TRBJ1-4; no reliable D call. The germline gives CDR1 SNHLY, CDR2 FYNNEI. V was cut by 8 bases and J by 7 bases, with 11 bases left in between. The CDR3 has 12 amino acids. As DNA, the CDR3 is TGTGCCAGCGGACGGGAGCGTGAAAAACTGTTTTTT. Translation gives CASGREREKLFF.